These 29 T cell receptor beta chains came from one sample sequenced in a study of blood T cell repertoires in COVID-19. Clones were read by immunoSEQ multiplex PCR, and TCRdb kept only the in-frame ones, dropping some. This table holds a few hundred thousand clones, roughly 90% found once. Sequenced material: peripheral blood. The receptors were sampled from a young man who had recovered from COVID-19.

CDR3 coding DNA: TGTGCCAGTAGTTCCCTAAATCGGTTCTATGGCTACACCTTC. Translating gives CASSSLNRFYGYTF. This chain links TRBV19 with TRBJ1-2; unclear D gene. The V gene lost 5 bases and the J gene lost 4 bases, with 14 bases spanning the gap. CDR1 and CDR2 (germline): LNHDA, SQIVND (reference sequence). CDR3 length equals 14 residues.

This rearrangement joins TRBV19 to TRBJ1-1; D unclear. V lost 5 bases, J lost 5 bases, and 12 bases lay in between. CDR1 LNHDA and CDR2 SQIVND come from the germline V gene (reference sequence). The CDR3 runs 13 residues. DNA for the CDR3: TGTGCCAGTAGTTATAGTCTCGGGACTGAAGCTTTCTTT. This translates into CASSYSLGTEAFF.

The CDR3: CASSEGPGLYEAFF. As DNA, the CDR3 is TGTGCCAGCAGTGAAGGCCCAGGACTATATGAAGCTTTCTTT. The V and J genes are TRBV6-1 and TRBJ1-1, with D unresolved. V dropped 1 base and J dropped 7 bases, with 13 bases sitting between them. Germline values: CDR1 MNHNS, CDR2 SASEGT. This CDR3 contains 14 residues.

V gene TRBV9 combines with J gene TRBJ2-3; a possible D gene is TRBD2 (6 bases). V was trimmed by 3 bases and J by 1 base, leaving 18 bases between them. This CDR3 has 17 residues. Looked up from germline, CDR1 is SGDLS and CDR2 is YYNGEE. In nucleotides, the CDR3 is TGTGCCAGCAGCGCACCACTAGAGCGGGTCGGCACAGATACGCAGTATTTT. Translated, it gives CASSAPLERVGTDTQYF.

The chain recombines TRBV5-5 with TRBJ1-1, with 7 nucleotides matching TRBD1. With 0 bases clipped from V and 8 bases from J, the junction kept 4 bases outside the gene matches. This CDR3 contains 13 residues. From germline, CDR1 is SGHKS and CDR2 YYEKEE (reference sequence). CDR3 sequence reads: CASSLAGQPEAFF. The DNA for the CDR3 is TGTGCCAGCAGCTTGGCGGGACAGCCCGAAGCTTTCTTT.

The rearrangement uses TRBV4-2 and TRBJ2-1; D gene uncertain. Looked up from germline, CDR1 is LGHNA and CDR2 is YNFKEQ. V was trimmed by 1 base and J by 3 bases, leaving 7 bases between them. The CDR3 is 14 residues long. The CDR3 DNA follows: TGTGCCAGCAGCCAAGGTACTGGCTACAATGAGCAGTTCTTC. It yields the protein CASSQGTGYNEQFF.

The chain is built from TRBV5-4 and TRBJ2-1; TRBD1 agrees at 8 bases. The germline CDR1 and CDR2 sequences are SGHNT and YYREEE (reference sequence). The junction had 8 bases not matched to a gene; V was cut back by 5 bases and J by 7 bases. The CDR3 contains 14 residues. The CDR3 DNA reads as TGTGCCAGCAGAGGGGGGACAGGAGGAAATGAGCAGTTCTTC. It encodes CASRGGTGGNEQFF.

CDR3 DNA sequence: TGTGCCAGCAGTTACTCGATGGGCAGGGGAGCCTACGAGCAGTACTTC. Amino acid sequence: CASSYSMGRGAYEQYF. The chain is built from TRBV6-5 and TRBJ2-7, with D tentatively TRBD1 (6 bases). Germline CDR1 reads MNHEY; CDR2 reads SVGAGI. Deletions cut 0 bases from V and 2 bases from J, with 14 bases between. This CDR3 spans 16 amino acids.

This chain joins TRBV5-1 and TRBJ2-7; 9 bases agree with TRBD2. CDR3 size: 16 residues. Losses at the gene ends were 6 bases for V and 7 bases for J; bases not matched to a gene: 17. CDR1 is SGHRS and CDR2 is YFSETQ in the germline V gene. The chain's CDR3 is CASNFGTEGLAWEQYF. The CDR3 DNA follows: TGCGCCAGCAACTTCGGGACAGAAGGACTAGCGTGGGAGCAGTACTTC.

V usage is TRBV5-1 and J usage is TRBJ2-3, with 10 bases that match TRBD1. V shed 0 bases and J 6 bases; nucleotides not matched to a gene: 4. This CDR3 contains 15 residues. Germline values: CDR1 SGHRS, CDR2 YFSETQ. CDR3 sequence: CASSLGQGAADTQYF. The CDR3 DNA reads TGCGCCAGCAGCTTGGGACAGGGGGCGGCTGATACGCAGTATTTT.

With regard to this clone: The sample holds other DNA sequences that translate to the same CDR3. The gene calls are TRBV6-5 and TRBJ1-3; the D gene is possibly TRBD1 (5 bases). Germline V gene data show CDR1 as MNHEY and CDR2 as SVGAGI. Deletions cut 3 bases from V and 2 bases from J, with 8 bases between. The CDR3 consists of 14 residues. The chain's CDR3 is CASSYGGAGNTIYF. CDR3 sequence (DNA): TGTGCCAGCAGTTATGGAGGGGCTGGAAACACCATATATTTT.

V usage is TRBV25-1 and J usage is TRBJ2-1; possibly TRBD1 for D (6 bases). V lost 0 bases and J lost 0, with 9 bases in between. The CDR3 sequence is 16 residues long. Germline CDR1 and CDR2: MGHDK and SYGVNS. The CDR3 DNA sequence: TGTGCCAGCAGTGAATATACAGGGAGCTCCTACAATGAGCAGTTCTTC. Translating it yields CASSEYTGSSYNEQFF.

The V call is TRBV3-1 (or the pseudogene TRBV3-2), the J call TRBJ2-1, with a weak D call TRBD2 (5 bases). Trimming left V 5 bases short and J 0 bases short, with 17 bases between. The CDR3 length is 17 residues. Germline V CDR1 and CDR2: LGHDT, YNNKEL (reference sequence). CDR3 in amino acids: CASSFFGGRLSYNEQFF. The CDR3 DNA reads as TGTGCCAGCAGCTTTTTCGGCGGGCGGCTCTCCTACAATGAGCAGTTCTTC.

This clone came up once. The chain combines TRBV7-9 with TRBJ2-3, with D maybe TRBD2 (5 bases). Germline assignment: CDR1 SEHNR and CDR2 FQNEAQ (reference sequence). V dropped 3 bases and J dropped 0 bases, with 10 bases sitting between them. CDR3 size: 15 residues. CDR3 nucleotide sequence: TGTGCCAGCAGCTTGAGCGGCTCTAGCACAGATACGCAGTATTTT. This encodes CASSLSGSSTDTQYF.

The CDR3 DNA reads TGCGCCAGCAGCCCCCGTCCCTCCGGGGTTCCCCTGAACACTGAAGCTTTCTTT. Its translation is CASSPRPSGVPLNTEAFF. The chain joins TRBV4-1 to TRBJ1-1; D unresolved. V was trimmed by 4 bases and J by 0 bases, leaving 21 bases between them. CDR1 is MGHRA, CDR2 YSYEKL, per germline. This CDR3 comprises 18 residues.

The gene calls are TRBV4-2 and TRBJ1-5; a possible D gene is TRBD1 (5 bases). Germline-derived CDR1 and CDR2 are LGHNA and YNFKEQ. The CDR3 has 12 amino acids. Trimming took off 3 bases at V and 6 bases at J, with 6 bases between the two ends. The CDR3 region has the DNA TGTGCCAGCAGCCACGGGGGTCAGCCCCAGCATTTT. This gives the protein CASSHGGQPQHF.

This chain links TRBV7-3 with TRBJ2-1; unclear D gene. The CDR3 consists of 17 residues. In germline, CDR1 is SGHTA, CDR2 FQGTGA. V shed 9 bases and J shed 2 bases, with 23 bases lying between them. In DNA form, the CDR3 reads TGTGCCAGTATCCTATTAGCACGGCGGAAGGCCTACAATGAGCAGTTCTTC. This sequence encodes CASILLARRKAYNEQFF.

CDR3 sequence reads: CASSLARYEQYF. The CDR3 bases are TGTGCCAGCAGCTTAGCCAGGTACGAGCAGTACTTC. The V call is TRBV11-3, the J call TRBJ2-7; no clear D gene. CDR1 and CDR2 from the germline V gene are SGHNT and YENEEA. There are 12 residues in the CDR3. Trimming cost V 1 base and J 4 bases, with 5 bases left between them.

V and J are TRBV5-1 and TRBJ2-3, with TRBD2 identical over 9 bases. The CDR3 totals 15 residues. V shed 3 bases and J 5 bases; nucleotides not matched to a gene: 7. Germline V gives CDR1 SGHRS, CDR2 YFSETQ. DNA for the CDR3: TGCGCCAGCAGCTCCGCTAGCGGGGCGAGAGATACGCAGTATTTT. Residues: CASSSASGARDTQYF. The full variable domain, with the rest looked up from reference TRBV5-1 and TRBJ2-3, is KAGVTQTPRYLIKTRGQQVTLSCSPISGHRSVSWYQQTPGQGLQFLFEYFSETQRNKGNFPGRFSGRQFSNSRSEMNVSTLELGDSALYLCASSSASGARDTQYFGPGTRLTVL.

The J gene is TRBJ2-2, the V gene TRBV5-1, with D perhaps TRBD1 (6 bases). Looked up from germline, CDR1 is SGHRS and CDR2 is YFSETQ. The CDR3 contains 15 residues. With 0 bases removed from V and 1 base from J, the gap between germline ends came to 7 bases. CDR3: CASSLEQGNTGELFF. The CDR3, as DNA: TGCGCCAGCAGCTTGGAACAGGGGAACACCGGGGAGCTGTTTTTT.

The V call is TRBV19, the J call TRBJ2-1; 12 bases map to TRBD2. CDR1 is LNHDA, CDR2 SQIVND, per germline (reference sequence). This CDR3 region has 15 residues. Trimming cost V 9 bases and J 4 bases; bases outside gene matches: 7. The CDR3 loop reads CASRLAGATYNEQFF. DNA of the CDR3: TGTGCCAGCCGACTAGCGGGGGCCACATACAATGAGCAGTTCTTC.

This clone has only a few counts. The V call is TRBV6-2 or TRBV6-3, the J call TRBJ1-5; possibly TRBD1 for D (5 bases). Germline-derived CDR1 and CDR2 are MNHEY and SVGEGT. This CDR3 is built from 15 residues. V shed 5 bases and J shed 1 base, with 12 bases lying between them. Here the CDR3 reads CASSPETVSNQPQHF. The CDR3 DNA follows: TGTGCCAGCAGTCCCGAGACAGTAAGCAATCAGCCCCAGCATTTT.

This chain joins TRBV29-1 and TRBJ2-1; tentatively, D is TRBD2 (6 bases). V gave up 2 bases and J gave up 10 bases, with 9 bases separating them. Germline assignment: CDR1 SQVTM and CDR2 ANQGSEA. This CDR3 has 11 amino acids. CDR3 residues: CSVEIAAEQFF. Here the CDR3 DNA reads TGCAGCGTTGAAATAGCGGCGGAGCAGTTCTTC.

The CDR3 protein is CASSEGAGVGNSPLHF. CDR3 coding DNA: TGCGCCAGCAGCGAAGGGGCAGGGGTTGGTAATTCACCCCTCCACTTT. The chain links TRBV5-1 to TRBJ1-6, with D possibly matching TRBD1 (6 bases). This CDR3 region has 16 residues. Germline loops: CDR1 SGHRS, CDR2 YFSETQ. V was shortened by 4 bases and J by 6 bases, with 17 bases between the two germline ends. The full variable domain, with the rest looked up from reference TRBV5-1 and TRBJ1-6, is KAGVTQTPRYLIKTRGQQVTLSCSPISGHRSVSWYQQTPGQGLQFLFEYFSETQRNKGNFPGRFSGRQFSNSRSEMNVSTLELGDSALYLCASSEGAGVGNSPLHFGNGTRLTVT.

This clone was detected only once. The rearrangement joins TRBV19 to TRBJ1-1, with a tentative D call TRBD1 (6 bases). There are 14 residues in the CDR3. V was clipped by 4 bases and J by 5 bases, with 14 bases between them. Germline CDR1 and CDR2: LNHDA and SQIVND (reference sequence). In nucleotides, the CDR3 is TGTGCCAGTAGTACCAACAGGGCAAGAACTGAAGCTTTCTTT. The encoded protein is CASSTNRARTEAFF.

The chain recombines TRBV5-1 with TRBJ2-7; D unresolved. V was trimmed by 0 bases and J by 2 bases, leaving 6 bases between them. The CDR3 is 13 amino acids. Germline assignment: CDR1 SGHRS and CDR2 YFSETQ. CDR3 nucleotide sequence: TGCGCCAGCAGCTTGGGAGGAACCTACGAGCAGTACTTC. Translating gives CASSLGGTYEQYF.

The V gene is TRBV6-5, the J gene TRBJ1-2, with D unresolved. CDR3 length equals 14 residues. The germline V and J ends were trimmed by 0 bases and 5 bases, with 10 bases remaining between them. The germline CDR1 and CDR2 sequences are MNHEY and SVGAGI. The CDR3 DNA reads as TGTGCCAGCAGTTACTCTATTCAGGTTTATGGCTACACCTTC. Translating gives CASSYSIQVYGYTF.

The V gene is TRBV27, the J gene TRBJ2-1, with D possibly matching TRBD1 (6 bases). The V end was cut by 1 base, the J end by 9 bases, with 10 bases between. CDR3 size: 13 residues. Germline values: CDR1 MNHEY, CDR2 SMNVEV (reference sequence). CDR3 sequence (DNA): TGTGCCAGCAGTTTATTCTCAGGGGCTGAGCAGTTCTTC. Amino acids: CASSLFSGAEQFF.

The chain combines TRBV3-1 (or the pseudogene TRBV3-2) with TRBJ2-7; 12 positions agree with TRBD1. Looked up from germline, CDR1 is LGHDT and CDR2 is YNNKEL (reference sequence). There are 16 residues in the CDR3. V lost 6 bases and J lost 4; bases outside the gene matches: 10. The CDR3 DNA reads as TGTGCCAGCAGTCAATCCCCGGGACAGGGGGCATACGAGCAGTACTTC. Translation: CASSQSPGQGAYEQYF.